This T cell receptor beta chain stems from a study of CD4 T cells in relation to SARS-CoV-2 and coronaviruses. Across the whole study: ViraFEST: approximately nine-day antigen culture of PBMCs, then TCR beta CDR3 sequencing. Controls used an HIV-1 Nef peptide pool or no peptide.

V lost 3 bases, J lost 0 bases, and 1 base stayed unmatched. The germline V gene has CDR1 DFQATT and CDR2 SNEGSKA (reference sequence). CDR3 length: 13 residues. Method: immunoSEQ multiplex PCR; TCRdb's copy keeps in-frame clones and lacks some. The data contain 25,000 to 30,000 clones, 60% to 80% of them singletons. CD4+ T cells from unexposed donors were obtained before the COVID-19 pandemic (2011-2018). The cells were cultured for about ten days before CD4+ T cells were isolated. This clone has a handful of counts. The antigen is undetermined. The sample consisted of CD4+ T cells from PBMCs, cultured in vitro. J is TRBJ2-7 and V is TRBV20-1; 8 nucleotides align to TRBD2. The origin of this receptor is a human donor in good health. For the CDR3, the DNA is TGCAGTGCTAGTAGCGGGACCTCCTACGAGCAGTACTTC. This sequence encodes CSASSGTSYEQYF.